This T cell receptor (beta chain) stems from a study of T-cell memory formation after mild COVID-19. Study-wide background: TCR clusters mostly belonged to single donors.

The CDR3 has 16 residues. Looked up from germline, CDR1 is LGHNA and CDR2 is YSLEER. J was trimmed by 2 bases and V by 3 bases; bases with no gene match: 4. Study-wide results and caveats: Pre-infection memory harbored some responding clones, suggesting cross-reactive memory joined. The study found contracting CD4+ clones mainly in CM and EM and contracting CD8+ clones in EMRA. Second-wave clones peaking on day 37 lacked confirmed SARS-CoV-2 specificity.

This clonotype was counted between two and nine times. The antigen is not known. MiXCR was run by TCRdb on the 5' RACE reads, yielding one entry per CDR3 protein. The sample consists of fewer than 50,000 distinct CDR3 sequences, approximately 7% of them appearing once. The material sequenced was PBMCs or a T cell subset sorted from them (not recorded which). The chain is built from TRBV4-3 and TRBJ2-1; TRBD2 matches at 10 bases. The TCR originated in a man between 18 and 35 years old who had mild COVID-19 (a few samples of this study predate the infection). Cell type and time point are not known. The CDR3: CASSQLGLAAYNEQFF. As DNA, the CDR3 is TGCGCCAGCAGCCAGCTTGGACTAGCGGCCTACAATGAGCAGTTCTTC.